These 21 T cell receptor beta chains originate from one sample sequenced in a study of T cells in Graves' hyperthyroidism and ophthalmopathy. From RNA transcripts, TCR beta CDR3 regions were amplified. An initial round of RT-PCR targeting the TCR CDR3 relied on the HTBI primer set. A single record per CDR3 protein comes from TCRdb applying MiXCR to the multiplex PCR reads. Of 600,000 or so distinct CDR3 sequences in the sample, approximately 14% were seen once. Sequenced sample: blood. These receptors were obtained from a woman aged 18-29 years with Graves' ophthalmopathy.

The sample holds many counts of this clonotype. The chain employs TRBV7-3 and TRBJ2-2, with 13 bases aligning to TRBD2. This CDR3 is built from 20 residues. The ends lost 5 bases at V and 1 base at J; junction bases unmatched: 13. Per the germline V gene, CDR1 is SGHTA and CDR2 is FQGTGA. The CDR3 region has the DNA TGTGCCAGCAGCCTTAGCACCGGACTAGCGGGAGCGGTGAACACCGGGGAGCTGTTTTTT. It encodes CASSLSTGLAGAVNTGELFF.

Notes on this clonotype: It may be a read error: a sequence one base away is much more abundant. The chain joins TRBV2 to TRBJ1-4, with 7 bases lining up with TRBD1. The CDR3 extends over 13 amino acids. V trimming: 7 bases; J trimming: 7 bases; junction bases outside the gene matches: 6. From germline, CDR1 is SNHLY and CDR2 FYNNEI. The DNA of the CDR3 is TGTGCCAGCAAGAACAGGGGCCGTGAAAAACTGTTTTTT. Protein sequence: CASKNRGREKLFF. The whole variable domain, filled in from reference TRBV2 and TRBJ1-4, reads EPEVTQTPSHQVTQMGQEVILRCVPISNHLYFYWYRQILGQKVEFLVSFYNNEISEKSEIFDDQFSVERPDGSNFTLKIRSTKLEDSAMYFCASKNRGREKLFFGSGTQLSVL.

This chain uses TRBV4-3 with TRBJ2-1; tentatively, D is TRBD2 (6 bases). V was pared by 4 bases and J by 6 bases, with 10 bases between. CDR3 size: 13 residues. Germline lookup yields CDR1 LGHNA and CDR2 YSLEER. CDR3 protein: CASSRGTSNEQFF. Written as DNA, the CDR3 is TGCGCCAGCAGCCGCGGGACCTCCAATGAGCAGTTCTTC.

The V and J genes are TRBV29-1 and TRBJ2-3, with D perhaps TRBD2 (7 bases). The germline V and J ends were trimmed by 4 bases and 8 bases, with 13 bases remaining between them. The CDR3 is 12 residues long. In germline, CDR1 is SQVTM, CDR2 ANQGSEA. CDR3 protein: CSVAAGEGTQYF. CDR3 coding DNA: TGCAGCGTTGCGGCAGGGGAGGGTACGCAGTATTTT.

This clonotype was counted at least ten times. The chain recombines TRBV6-1 with TRBJ2-3; 9 bases fit TRBD2. The CDR3 sequence is 18 residues long. V was pared by 2 bases and J by 2 bases, with 11 bases of the junction left unmatched. Germline V gene lookup returns CDR1 MNHNS and CDR2 SASEGT. The CDR3 DNA reads TGTGCCAGCAGTGAACCCGGGAGTAGCGGGAGCTACACAGATACGCAGTATTTT. This gives the protein CASSEPGSSGSYTDTQYF.

J is TRBJ2-7 and V is TRBV5-1; 7 bases are a match to TRBD1. After removal of 4 bases from V and 7 bases from J, the junction contained 8 bases not matched to a gene. Germline V gives CDR1 SGHRS, CDR2 YFSETQ. CDR3 length equals 13 residues. The CDR3 loop is CASSPTGEREQYF. CDR3 nucleotides: TGCGCCAGCAGCCCAACAGGGGAGAGGGAGCAGTACTTC.

In its sample, this clonotype was seen many times. The chain links TRBV2 to TRBJ2-7, with TRBD1 as a possible D gene (8 bases). CDR3 length equals 14 residues. V gave up 7 bases and J gave up 2 bases, with 15 bases separating them. Per the germline V gene, CDR1 is SNHLY and CDR2 is FYNNEI. CDR3 protein: CASTWTGRAYEQYF. The CDR3 nucleotides read TGTGCCAGCACTTGGACAGGGAGGGCCTACGAGCAGTACTTC.

This clonotype was counted many times. CDR3 sequence reads: CSALEEADTQYF. The CDR3 nucleotides are TGCAGTGCCTTGGAGGAGGCGGATACGCAGTATTTT. V and J are TRBV20-1 and TRBJ2-3; a weak D match, TRBD2 (5 bases). Germline lookup yields CDR1 DFQATT and CDR2 SNEGSKA (reference sequence). The CDR3 is 12 residues long. Trimming cost V 6 bases and J 6 bases, with 13 bases left between them.

This clonotype has a handful of counts. This chain joins TRBV5-8 and TRBJ2-7, with TRBD1 as a possible D gene (5 bases). This CDR3 is built from 14 residues. Germline loops: CDR1 SGHTS, CDR2 YDEGEE. Trimming shortened V by 4 bases and J by 2 bases, and 13 bases separated the two germline ends. The CDR3 reads CASSLGHTTYEQYF. The CDR3 nucleotides read TGTGCCAGCAGCCTAGGACACACGACCTACGAGCAGTACTTC.

This clonotype was counted many times. This rearrangement joins TRBV12-3 or TRBV12-4 to TRBJ1-2; D is uncertain. This CDR3 spans 13 amino acids. Trimming removed 7 bases from V and 2 bases from J, with 11 bases in between. The CDR3 DNA is TGTGCCAGCACCCTCACAGTCAACTATGGCTACACCTTC. Its protein product is CASTLTVNYGYTF.

This clonotype was detected many times. V usage is TRBV7-9 and J usage is TRBJ1-2; tentative D call: TRBD1 (6 bases). V was cut by 5 bases and J by 7 bases, with 14 bases left in between. The CDR3 runs 13 residues. Germline-derived CDR1 and CDR2 are SEHNR and FQNEAQ (reference sequence). The CDR3 spells CASSQGTVSGYTF. For the CDR3, the DNA is TGTGCCAGCAGCCAGGGGACGGTCTCTGGCTACACCTTC.

The chain has TRBV12-5 and TRBJ2-7; 13 positions match TRBD2. This CDR3 contains 17 residues. Unmatched junction bases numbered 6, after V lost 2 bases and J lost 2 bases. Germline CDR1 reads LGHNT; CDR2 reads FRNRAP. CDR3 protein: CASGLYWTSGSPYEQYF. The DNA for the CDR3 is TGTGCTAGTGGTTTGTACTGGACTAGCGGGAGCCCCTACGAGCAGTACTTC.

This clonotype was detected many times. The chain recombines TRBV28 with TRBJ2-3; 9 bases match TRBD1. V was pared by 3 bases and J by 4 bases, with 5 bases of the junction left unmatched. CDR3 size: 15 residues. Germline V gene lookup returns CDR1 MDHEN and CDR2 SYDVKM. The CDR3 loop is CASSFYRGLADTQYF. CDR3 DNA: TGTGCCAGCAGTTTCTACAGGGGGCTGGCAGATACGCAGTATTTT.

The sample holds many counts of this clonotype. J is TRBJ1-1 and V is TRBV11-1, with 8 bases that match TRBD1. The V segment lost 6 bases and the J segment 1 base; nucleotides outside the gene matches: 4. CDR3 length: 14 amino acids. The germline gives CDR1 SGHAT, CDR2 FQDESV (reference sequence). For the CDR3, the DNA is TGTGCCAGCAGGGTGACAGGGGAGAACACTGAAGCTTTCTTT. As protein: CASRVTGENTEAFF.

This clonotype occurred many times. This chain uses TRBV12-3 or TRBV12-4 with TRBJ2-2; 7 bases fit TRBD1. The CDR3 is 13 amino acids. The J segment lost 1 base and the V segment lost 8 bases, leaving 1 base of the junction unmatched. The CDR3 region has the DNA TGTGCCAGCCGACAGGGGAACACCGGGGAGCTGTTTTTT. Residues: CASRQGNTGELFF.

This clonotype was counted only a few times. The CDR3 DNA reads as TGTGCCAGTACCCCGGTAGCGGCTAGCACAGATACGCAGTATTTT. Translated, it gives CASTPVAASTDTQYF. The rearrangement joins TRBV19 to TRBJ2-3, with D maybe TRBD2 (6 bases). V was pared by 7 bases and J by 0 bases, with 14 bases between. The CDR3 runs to 15 residues. Germline V gene lookup returns CDR1 LNHDA and CDR2 SQIVND (reference sequence).

CDR3 nucleotides: TGTGCCAGTAGTATCAGTGGGAGCCACAACAATGAGCAGTTCTTC. Translated, it gives CASSISGSHNNEQFF. The rearrangement links TRBV19 to TRBJ2-1; D might be TRBD2 (5 bases). The CDR3 is made up of 15 amino acids. The V and J ends lost 3 bases and 5 bases respectively, with 14 bases between them. Germline V gene sequence: CDR1 LNHDA, CDR2 SQIVND (reference sequence). Supplemented by reference TRBV19 and TRBJ2-1, the full variable domain reads DGGITQSPKYLFRKEGQNVTLSCEQNLNHDAMYWYRQDPGQGLRLIYYSQIVNDFQKGDIAEGYSVSREKKESFPLTVTSAQKNPTAFYLCASSISGSHNNEQFFGPGTRLTVL.

The sample holds many counts of this clonotype. The chain is built from TRBV6-1 and TRBJ1-5; D might be TRBD1 (5 bases). CDR3 length: 18 amino acids. Germline V gene sequence: CDR1 MNHNS, CDR2 SASEGT. With 5 bases removed from V and 0 bases from J, the gap between germline ends came to 20 bases. The CDR3 protein is CASSPSSTDYLSNQPQHF. The CDR3 coding sequence is TGTGCCAGCAGTCCCTCTTCGACAGACTACCTTAGCAATCAGCCCCAGCATTTT.

Many counts were recorded for this clonotype. The rearrangement links TRBV24-1 to TRBJ2-7; D unclear. This CDR3 contains 13 residues. The germline V and J ends were trimmed by 9 bases and 5 bases, with 16 bases remaining between them. Per the germline V gene, CDR1 is KGHDR and CDR2 is SFDVKD. CDR3 region: CATESGLSNEQYF. The CDR3 DNA reads as TGTGCCACCGAGTCTGGGCTATCGAACGAGCAGTACTTC.

The table lists this clonotype with many counts. This rearrangement joins TRBV12-3 or TRBV12-4 to TRBJ2-7; 10 bases fit TRBD1. The CDR3 runs 14 residues. J was trimmed by 4 bases and V by 5 bases; bases with no gene match: 5. The CDR3 sequence is CASSATGGAYEQYF. The CDR3 DNA reads as TGTGCCAGCAGTGCGACAGGGGGCGCGTACGAGCAGTACTTC.

The sample holds many counts of this clonotype. This chain uses TRBV24-1 with TRBJ2-3; D gene unclear. V lost 1 base to trimming and J lost 2 bases, with 9 bases between them. The germline CDR1 and CDR2 sequences are KGHDR and SFDVKD. The CDR3 is 15 amino acids. CDR3 amino acids: CATSDLIGDTDTQYF. CDR3 nucleotides: TGTGCCACCAGTGATTTAATCGGAGACACAGATACGCAGTATTTT.